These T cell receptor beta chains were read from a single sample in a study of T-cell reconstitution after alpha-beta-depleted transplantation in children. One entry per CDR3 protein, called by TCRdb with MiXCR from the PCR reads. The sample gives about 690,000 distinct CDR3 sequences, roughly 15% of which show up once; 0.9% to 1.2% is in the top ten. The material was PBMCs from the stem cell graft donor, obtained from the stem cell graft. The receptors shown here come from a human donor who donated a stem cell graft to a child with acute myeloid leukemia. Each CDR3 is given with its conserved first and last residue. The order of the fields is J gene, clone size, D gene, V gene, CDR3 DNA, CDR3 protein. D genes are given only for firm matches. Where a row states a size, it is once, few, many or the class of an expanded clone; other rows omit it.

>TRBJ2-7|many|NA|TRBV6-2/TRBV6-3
TGTGCCAGCAGTCGCAGTTTACGGGAGCAGTACTTC
CASSRSLREQYF
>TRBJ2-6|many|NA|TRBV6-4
TGTGCCAGCAGTAAAGAGCACTCTGGGGCCAACGTCCTGACTTTC
CASSKEHSGANVLTF
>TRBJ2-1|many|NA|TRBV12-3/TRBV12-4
TGTGCCAGCAGTTTTGCGGTCGGGATAGGCTCCTACAATGAGCAGTTCTTC
CASSFAVGIGSYNEQFF
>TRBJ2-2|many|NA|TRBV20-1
TGCAGTGCTTGGACTCCGAACACCGGGGAGCTGTTTTTT
CSAWTPNTGELFF
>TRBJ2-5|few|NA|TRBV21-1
TGTGCCAGCAGCAACTGGACAGTCCAAGAGACCCAGTACTTC
CASSNWTVQETQYF
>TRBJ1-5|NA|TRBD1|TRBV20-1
TGCAGTGCTATCGGGACAGGGGTTCCCTTTGCTTCGAATCAGCCCCAGCATTTT
CSAIGTGVPFASNQPQHF
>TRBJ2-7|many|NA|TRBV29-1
TGCAGCGCCTTCAGTCCGGGGAGTTCCTACGAGCAGTACTTC
CSAFSPGSSYEQYF
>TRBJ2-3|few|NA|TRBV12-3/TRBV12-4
TGTGCCAGCAGTTTGCGTGGACTTCTCAGCTCGGATACGCAGTATTTT
CASSLRGLLSSDTQYF
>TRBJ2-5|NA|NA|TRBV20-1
TGCAGTGCTAGCGTCGGGGGCCGAGGAGAGACCCAGTACTTC
CSASVGGRGETQYF
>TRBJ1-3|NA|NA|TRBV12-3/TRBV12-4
TGTGCCAGCAGTTTAGCGAACCGACAGATCCCCATATATTTT
CASSLANRQIPIYF
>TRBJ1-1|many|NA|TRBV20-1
TGCAGTGCTTACTTCCCGGGGAACACTGAAGCTTTCTTT
CSAYFPGNTEAFF